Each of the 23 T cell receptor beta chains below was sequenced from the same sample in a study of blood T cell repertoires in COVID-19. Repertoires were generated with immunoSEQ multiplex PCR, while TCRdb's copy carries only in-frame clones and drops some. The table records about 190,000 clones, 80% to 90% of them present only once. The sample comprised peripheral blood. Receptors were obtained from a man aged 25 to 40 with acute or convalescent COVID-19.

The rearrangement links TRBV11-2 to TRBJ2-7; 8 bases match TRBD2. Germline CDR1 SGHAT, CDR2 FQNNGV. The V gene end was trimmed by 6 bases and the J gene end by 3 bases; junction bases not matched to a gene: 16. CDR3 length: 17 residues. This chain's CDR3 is CASSSPRGGERSYEQYF. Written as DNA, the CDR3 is TGTGCCAGCAGTTCGCCCCGGGGGGGCGAAAGGAGCTACGAGCAGTACTTC.

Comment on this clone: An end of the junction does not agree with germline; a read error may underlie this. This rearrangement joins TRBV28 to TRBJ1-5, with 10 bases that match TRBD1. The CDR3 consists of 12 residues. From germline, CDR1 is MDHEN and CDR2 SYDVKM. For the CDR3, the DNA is TGTGCCAGCAGTGCCGGGACAGGGGATCCGAATTTT. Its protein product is CASSAGTGDPNF.

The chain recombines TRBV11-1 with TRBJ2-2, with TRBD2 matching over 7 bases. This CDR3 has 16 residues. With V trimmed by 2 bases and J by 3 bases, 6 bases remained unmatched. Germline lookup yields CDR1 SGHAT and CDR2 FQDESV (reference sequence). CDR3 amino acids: CASSLRGGKDTGELFF. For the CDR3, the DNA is TGTGCCAGCAGCTTACGCGGGGGTAAAGACACCGGGGAGCTGTTTTTT.

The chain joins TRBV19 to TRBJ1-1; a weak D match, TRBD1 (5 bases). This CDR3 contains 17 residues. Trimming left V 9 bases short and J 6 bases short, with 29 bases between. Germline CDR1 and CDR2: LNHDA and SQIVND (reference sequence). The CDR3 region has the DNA TGTGCCAGCAAAGAGCTACCCTATGGGGCAAGCCGCCCTGAAGCTTTCTTT. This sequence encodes CASKELPYGASRPEAFF.

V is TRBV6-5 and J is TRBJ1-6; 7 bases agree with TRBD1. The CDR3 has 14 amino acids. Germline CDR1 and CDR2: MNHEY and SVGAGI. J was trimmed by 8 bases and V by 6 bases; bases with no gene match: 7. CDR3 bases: TGTGCCAGCAGCCCCGACAGGGCGGATTCACCCCTCCACTTT. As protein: CASSPDRADSPLHF.

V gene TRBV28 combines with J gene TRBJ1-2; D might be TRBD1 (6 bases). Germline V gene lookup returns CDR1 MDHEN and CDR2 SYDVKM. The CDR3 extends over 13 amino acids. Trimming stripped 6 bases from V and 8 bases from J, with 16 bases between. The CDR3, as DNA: TGTGCCAGCAGACGCAACGCAGGGGAAGGCTACACCTTC. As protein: CASRRNAGEGYTF.

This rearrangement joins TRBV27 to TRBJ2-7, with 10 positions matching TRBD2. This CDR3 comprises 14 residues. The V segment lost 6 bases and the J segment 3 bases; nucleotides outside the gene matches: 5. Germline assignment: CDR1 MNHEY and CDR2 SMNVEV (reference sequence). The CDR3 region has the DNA TGTGCCAGCAGGAGACTAGCGGGTAGCTACGAGCAGTACTTC. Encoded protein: CASRRLAGSYEQYF.

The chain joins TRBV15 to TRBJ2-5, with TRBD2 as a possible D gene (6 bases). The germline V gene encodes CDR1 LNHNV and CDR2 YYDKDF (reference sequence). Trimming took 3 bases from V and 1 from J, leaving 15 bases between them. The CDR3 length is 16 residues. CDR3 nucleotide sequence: TGTGCCACCAGCAGGGGGTCTGGCGGGGCCCAAGAGACCCAGTACTTC. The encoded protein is CATSRGSGGAQETQYF. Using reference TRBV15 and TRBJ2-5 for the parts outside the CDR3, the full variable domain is DAMVIQNPRYQVTQFGKPVTLSCSQTLNHNVMYWYQQKSSQAPKLLFHYYDKDFNNEADTPDNFQSRRPNTSFCFLDIRSPGLGDTAMYLCATSRGSGGAQETQYFGPGTRLLVL.

The CDR3 loop is CASSFGGTEAFF. CDR3 sequence (DNA): TGTGCCAGCAGCTTCGGGGGGACTGAAGCTTTCTTT. The chain couples TRBV6-5 to TRBJ1-1, with D maybe TRBD1 (5 bases). This CDR3 is 12 amino acids long. V lost 6 bases to trimming and J lost 5 bases, with 10 bases between them. Germline CDR1 reads MNHEY; CDR2 reads SVGAGI.

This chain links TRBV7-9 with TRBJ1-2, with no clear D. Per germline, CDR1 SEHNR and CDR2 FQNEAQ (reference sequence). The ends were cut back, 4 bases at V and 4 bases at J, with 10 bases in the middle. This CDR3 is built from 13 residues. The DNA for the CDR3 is TGTGCCAGCAGCTCGGGAGTCGTCTATGGCTACACCTTC. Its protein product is CASSSGVVYGYTF.

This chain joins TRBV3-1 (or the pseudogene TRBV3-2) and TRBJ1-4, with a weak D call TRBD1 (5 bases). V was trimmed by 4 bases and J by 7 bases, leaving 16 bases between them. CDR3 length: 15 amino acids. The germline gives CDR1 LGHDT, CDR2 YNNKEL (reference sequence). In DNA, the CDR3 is TGTGCCAGCAGCCTAATAAGAACAGGAATTGAAAAACTGTTTTTT. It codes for CASSLIRTGIEKLFF.

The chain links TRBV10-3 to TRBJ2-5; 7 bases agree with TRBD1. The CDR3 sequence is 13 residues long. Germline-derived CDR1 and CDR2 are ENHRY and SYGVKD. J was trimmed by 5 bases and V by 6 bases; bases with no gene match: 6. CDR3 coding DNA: TGTGCCATCAGGACCGACAGGGTGGAGACCCAGTACTTC. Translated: CAIRTDRVETQYF.

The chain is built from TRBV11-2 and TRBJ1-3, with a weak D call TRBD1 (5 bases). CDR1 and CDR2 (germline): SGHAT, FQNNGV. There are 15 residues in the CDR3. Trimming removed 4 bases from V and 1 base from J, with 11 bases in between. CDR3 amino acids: CASSSREYSGNTIYF. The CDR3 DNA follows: TGTGCCAGCAGCTCCAGGGAATATTCTGGAAACACCATATATTTT. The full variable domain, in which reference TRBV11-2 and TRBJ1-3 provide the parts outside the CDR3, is EAGVAQSPRYKIIEKRQSVAFWCNPISGHATLYWYQQILGQGPKLLIQFQNNGVVDDSQLPKDRFSAERLKGVDSTLKIQPAKLEDSAVYLCASSSREYSGNTIYFGEGSWLTVV.

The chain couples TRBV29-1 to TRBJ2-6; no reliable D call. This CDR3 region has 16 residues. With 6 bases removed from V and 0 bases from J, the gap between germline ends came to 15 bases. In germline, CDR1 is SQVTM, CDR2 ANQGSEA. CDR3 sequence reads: CSVLSNSYSGANVLTF. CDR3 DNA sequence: TGCAGCGTCCTATCGAACAGTTACTCTGGGGCCAACGTCCTGACTTTC.

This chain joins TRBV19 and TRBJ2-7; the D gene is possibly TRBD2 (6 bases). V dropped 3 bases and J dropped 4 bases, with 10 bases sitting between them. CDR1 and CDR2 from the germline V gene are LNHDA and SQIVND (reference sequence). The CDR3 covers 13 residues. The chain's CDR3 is CASSIGLRYEQYF. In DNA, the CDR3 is TGTGCCAGTAGTATTGGACTACGGTACGAGCAGTACTTC. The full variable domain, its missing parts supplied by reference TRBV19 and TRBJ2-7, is DGGITQSPKYLFRKEGQNVTLSCEQNLNHDAMYWYRQDPGQGLRLIYYSQIVNDFQKGDIAEGYSVSREKKESFPLTVTSAQKNPTAFYLCASSIGLRYEQYFGPGTRLTVT.

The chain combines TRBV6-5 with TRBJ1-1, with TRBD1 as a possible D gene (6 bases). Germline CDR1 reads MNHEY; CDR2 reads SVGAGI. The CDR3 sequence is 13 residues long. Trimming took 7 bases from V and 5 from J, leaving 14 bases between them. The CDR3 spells CASNRGTGTEAFF. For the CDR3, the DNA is TGTGCCAGCAACCGCGGAACAGGGACTGAAGCTTTCTTT.

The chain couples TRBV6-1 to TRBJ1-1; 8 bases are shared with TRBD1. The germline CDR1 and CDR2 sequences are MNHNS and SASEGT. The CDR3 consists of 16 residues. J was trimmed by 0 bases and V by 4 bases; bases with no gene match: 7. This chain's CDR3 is CASSGGTGVLNTEAFF. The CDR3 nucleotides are TGTGCCAGCAGTGGGGGGACAGGTGTGTTGAACACTGAAGCTTTCTTT.

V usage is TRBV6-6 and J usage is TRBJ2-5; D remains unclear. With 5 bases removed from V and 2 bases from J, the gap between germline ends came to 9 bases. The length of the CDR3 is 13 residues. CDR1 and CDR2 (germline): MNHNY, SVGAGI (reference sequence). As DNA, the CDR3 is TGTGCCAGCAGTCGATCCCAACAAGAGACCCAGTACTTC. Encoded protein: CASSRSQQETQYF.

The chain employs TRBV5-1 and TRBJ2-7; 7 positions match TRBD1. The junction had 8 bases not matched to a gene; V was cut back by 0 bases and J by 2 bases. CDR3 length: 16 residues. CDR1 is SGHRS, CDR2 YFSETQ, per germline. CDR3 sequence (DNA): TGCGCCAGCAGCTTGGGCGAGACAGGGCCTACCTACGAGCAGTACTTC. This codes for CASSLGETGPTYEQYF.

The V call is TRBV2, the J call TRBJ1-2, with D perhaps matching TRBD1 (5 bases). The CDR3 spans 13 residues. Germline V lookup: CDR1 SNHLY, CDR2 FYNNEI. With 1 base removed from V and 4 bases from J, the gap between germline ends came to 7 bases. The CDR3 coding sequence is TGTGCCAGCAGTGAAGTGGGGGGCTATGGCTACACCTTC. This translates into CASSEVGGYGYTF.

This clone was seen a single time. DNA for the CDR3: TGTGCCAAAGGGGCGGCCGGAGGGACGCAGTATTTT. Amino acid sequence: CAKGAAGGTQYF. This chain joins TRBV5-4 and TRBJ2-3; D is perhaps TRBD2 (6 bases). V lost 9 bases, J lost 9 bases, and 17 bases lay in between. Germline V CDR1 and CDR2: SGHNT, YYREEE (reference sequence). The CDR3 covers 12 residues.

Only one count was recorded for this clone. This CDR3 reads CASSQARGSGRGSYNEQFF. CDR3 DNA: TGTGCCAGCAGCCAAGCGCGGGGTAGCGGGAGGGGGTCCTACAATGAGCAGTTCTTC. V is TRBV3-1 (or the pseudogene TRBV3-2) and J is TRBJ2-1; 11 bases agree with TRBD2. The ends lost 1 base at V and 1 base at J; junction bases unmatched: 9. CDR1 is LGHDT and CDR2 is YNNKEL in the germline V gene (reference sequence). The CDR3 covers 19 residues.

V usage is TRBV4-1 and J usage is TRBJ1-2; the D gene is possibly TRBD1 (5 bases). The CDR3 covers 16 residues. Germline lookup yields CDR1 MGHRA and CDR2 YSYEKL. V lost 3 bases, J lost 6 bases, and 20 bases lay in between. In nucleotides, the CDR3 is TGCGCCAGCAGCCAGGCACCTCTGCAGGGTATTGATGGCTACACCTTC. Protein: CASSQAPLQGIDGYTF.